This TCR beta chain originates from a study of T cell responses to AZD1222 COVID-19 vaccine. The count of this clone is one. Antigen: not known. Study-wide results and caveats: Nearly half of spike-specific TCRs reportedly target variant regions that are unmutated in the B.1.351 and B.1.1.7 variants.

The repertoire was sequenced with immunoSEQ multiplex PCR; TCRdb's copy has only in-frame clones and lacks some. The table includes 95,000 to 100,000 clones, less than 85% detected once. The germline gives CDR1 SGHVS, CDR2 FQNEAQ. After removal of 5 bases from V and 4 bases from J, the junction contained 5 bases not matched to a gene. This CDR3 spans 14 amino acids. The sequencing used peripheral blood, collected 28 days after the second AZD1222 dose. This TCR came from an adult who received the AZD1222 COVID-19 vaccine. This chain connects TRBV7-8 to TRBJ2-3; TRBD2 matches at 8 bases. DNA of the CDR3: TGTGCCAGCAGCACCAGCGGGAGCCCAGATACGCAGTATTTT. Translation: CASSTSGSPDTQYF.